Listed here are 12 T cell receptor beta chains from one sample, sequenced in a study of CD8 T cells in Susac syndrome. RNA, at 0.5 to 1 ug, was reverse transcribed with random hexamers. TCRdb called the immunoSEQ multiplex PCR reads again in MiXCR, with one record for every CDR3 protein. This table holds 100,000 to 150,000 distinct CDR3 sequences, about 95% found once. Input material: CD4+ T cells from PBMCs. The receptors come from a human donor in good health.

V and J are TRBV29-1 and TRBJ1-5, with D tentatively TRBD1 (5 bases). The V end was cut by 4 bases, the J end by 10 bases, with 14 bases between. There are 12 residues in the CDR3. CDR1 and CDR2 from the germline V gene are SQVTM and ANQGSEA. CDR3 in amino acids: CSVGDGSGPQHF. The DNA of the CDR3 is TGCAGCGTTGGGGACGGTTCGGGACCCCAGCATTTT.

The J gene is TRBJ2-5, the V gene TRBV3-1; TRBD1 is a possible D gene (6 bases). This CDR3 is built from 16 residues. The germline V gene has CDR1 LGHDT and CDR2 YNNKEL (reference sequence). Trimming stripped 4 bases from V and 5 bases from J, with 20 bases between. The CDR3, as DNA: TGTGCCAGCAGCCCGAGTGCTACAGGGTATTCGGAGACCCAGTACTTC. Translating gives CASSPSATGYSETQYF.

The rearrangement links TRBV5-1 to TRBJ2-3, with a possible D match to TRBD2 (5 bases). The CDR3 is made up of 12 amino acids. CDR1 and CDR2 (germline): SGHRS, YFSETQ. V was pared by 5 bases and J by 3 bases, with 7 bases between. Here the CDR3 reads CASRDWTDTQYF. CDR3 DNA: TGCGCCAGCAGGGACTGGACAGATACGCAGTATTTT.

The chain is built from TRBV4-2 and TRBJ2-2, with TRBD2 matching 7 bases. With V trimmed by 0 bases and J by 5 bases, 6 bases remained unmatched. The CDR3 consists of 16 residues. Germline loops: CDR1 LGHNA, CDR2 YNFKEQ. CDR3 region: CASSQEAGARTGELFF. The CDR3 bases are TGTGCCAGCAGCCAAGAGGCGGGAGCGAGGACCGGGGAGCTGTTTTTT.

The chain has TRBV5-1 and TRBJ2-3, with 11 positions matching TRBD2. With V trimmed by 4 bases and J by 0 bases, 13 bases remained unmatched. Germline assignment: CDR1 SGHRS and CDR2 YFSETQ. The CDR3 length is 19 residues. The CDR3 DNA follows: TGCGCCAGCAGCCTAAACGGACTAGCGGGTTCTTCTAGCACAGATACGCAGTATTTT. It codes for CASSLNGLAGSSSTDTQYF. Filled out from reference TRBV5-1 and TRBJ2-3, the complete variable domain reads KAGVTQTPRYLIKTRGQQVTLSCSPISGHRSVSWYQQTPGQGLQFLFEYFSETQRNKGNFPGRFSGRQFSNSRSEMNVSTLELGDSALYLCASSLNGLAGSSSTDTQYFGPGTRLTVL.

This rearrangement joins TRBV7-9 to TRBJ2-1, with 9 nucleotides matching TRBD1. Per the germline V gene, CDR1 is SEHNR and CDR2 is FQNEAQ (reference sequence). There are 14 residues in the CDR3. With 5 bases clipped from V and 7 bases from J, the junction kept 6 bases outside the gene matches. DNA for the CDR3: TGTGCCAGCAGCCACGGACAGGGGAGTAATGAGCAGTTCTTC. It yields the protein CASSHGQGSNEQFF.

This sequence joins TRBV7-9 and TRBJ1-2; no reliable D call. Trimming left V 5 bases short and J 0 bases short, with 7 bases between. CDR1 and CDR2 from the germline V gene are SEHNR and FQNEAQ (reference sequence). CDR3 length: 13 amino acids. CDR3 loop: CASSHGSNYGYTF. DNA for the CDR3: TGTGCCAGCAGCCACGGTTCTAACTATGGCTACACCTTC.

CDR3 nucleotides: TGTGCCAGCAGCCAAAAAAGGGGGGTAGAGCAGTACTTC. It is translated as CASSQKRGVEQYF. V gene TRBV14 combines with J gene TRBJ2-7, with D perhaps TRBD1 or TRBD2 (6 bases each). The CDR3 length is 13 residues. Looked up from germline, CDR1 is SGHDN and CDR2 is FVKESK. Trimming left V 2 bases short and J 7 bases short, with 12 bases between. Based on the CDR3 plus reference TRBV14 and TRBJ2-7, the full variable domain is EAGVTQFPSHSVIEKGQTVTLRCDPISGHDNLYWYRRVMGKEIKFLLHFVKESKQDESGMPNNRFLAERTGGTYSTLKVQPAELEDSGVYFCASSQKRGVEQYFGPGTRLTVT.

CDR3 in amino acids: CSARVAGGPTGELFF. CDR3 coding DNA: TGCAGTGCTAGAGTAGCGGGAGGGCCGACCGGGGAGCTGTTTTTT. The J gene is TRBJ2-2, the V gene TRBV20-1, with 11 bases identical to TRBD2. Germline values: CDR1 DFQATT, CDR2 SNEGSKA (reference sequence). The CDR3 consists of 15 residues. V lost 1 base to trimming and J lost 5 bases; unmatched junction nucleotides: 3.

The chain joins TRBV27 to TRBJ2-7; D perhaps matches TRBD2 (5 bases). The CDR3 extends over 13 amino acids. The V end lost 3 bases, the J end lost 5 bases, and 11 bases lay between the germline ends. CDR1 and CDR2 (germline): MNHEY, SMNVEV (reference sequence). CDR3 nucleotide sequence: TGTGCCAGCAGTTTTGGGCTAGCTGACGAGCAGTACTTC. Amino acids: CASSFGLADEQYF.

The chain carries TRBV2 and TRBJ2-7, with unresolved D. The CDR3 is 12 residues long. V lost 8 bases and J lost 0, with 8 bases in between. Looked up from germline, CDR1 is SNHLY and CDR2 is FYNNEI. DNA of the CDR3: TGTGCCAGCTCACGAAGCTCCTACGAGCAGTACTTC. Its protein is CASSRSSYEQYF. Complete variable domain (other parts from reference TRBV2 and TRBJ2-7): EPEVTQTPSHQVTQMGQEVILRCVPISNHLYFYWYRQILGQKVEFLVSFYNNEISEKSEIFDDQFSVERPDGSNFTLKIRSTKLEDSAMYFCASSRSSYEQYFGPGTRLTVT.

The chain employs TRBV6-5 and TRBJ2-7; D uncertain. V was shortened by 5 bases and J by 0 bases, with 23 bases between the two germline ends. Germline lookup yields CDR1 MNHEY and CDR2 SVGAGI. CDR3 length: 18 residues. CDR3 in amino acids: CASSLERFSMTSSYEQYF. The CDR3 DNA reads TGTGCCAGCAGTCTCGAGAGATTTTCGATGACAAGCTCCTACGAGCAGTACTTC.